This T cell receptor beta chain appears in the sequencing data of a study of T cells after yellow fever vaccination. CDR1 is LGHNA and CDR2 is YSLEER in the germline V gene. The V and J ends lost 1 base and 6 bases respectively, with 11 bases between them. The CDR3 runs to 14 residues. For TCR, cDNA came from 5'RACE template switching, which added a universal primer site and UMIs. MiXCR was run by TCRdb on the 5' RACE reads, yielding one entry per CDR3 protein. The data hold about 340,000 distinct CDR3 sequences, with approximately 12% observed a single time. The V and J genes are TRBV4-3 and TRBJ2-3, with TRBD1 as a possible D gene (5 bases). The material was CD4+ T cells sorted from PBMCs, obtained 15 days after the yellow fever booster vaccination. This TCR derives from a man aged 18 to 29 who received the YFV17D yellow fever vaccine. The CDR3 spells CASSQAPGMDTQYF. The CDR3 region has the DNA TGCGCCAGCAGCCAAGCGCCAGGGATGGATACGCAGTATTTT.